This entry lists 30 T cell receptor beta chains sequenced from one sample in a study of blood T cell repertoires in COVID-19. Generated by immunoSEQ multiplex PCR, the TCRdb table keeps only in-frame clones and is missing some. The sample carries about 92,000 clones, about three quarters recorded once. Input material: peripheral blood. The receptors were sampled from a middle-aged man who had recovered from COVID-19.

The DNA for the CDR3 is TGTGCCACCACGGGTAGGAATGAGCAGTTCTTC. The encoded protein is CATTGRNEQFF. The V and J genes are TRBV6-5 and TRBJ2-1; D call uncertain. The CDR3 length is 11 residues. Trimming pared 10 bases from V and 7 bases from J, leaving 11 bases between. The V gene's germline CDR1 is MNHEY and CDR2 SVGAGI.

The rearrangement joins TRBV30 to TRBJ1-2; perhaps TRBD1 as D (6 bases). Germline CDR1 GTSNPN, CDR2 SVGIG (reference sequence). V dropped 5 bases and J dropped 4 bases, with 14 bases sitting between them. The CDR3 spans 13 residues. The CDR3: CAWDSQGIYGYTF. In nucleotides, the CDR3 is TGTGCCTGGGACTCACAGGGAATCTATGGCTACACCTTC.

The chain joins TRBV9 to TRBJ2-1, with D unclear. Trimming removed 0 bases at V and 5 bases at J, with 6 bases between. The germline V gene has CDR1 SGDLS and CDR2 YYNGEE. CDR3 length: 13 residues. The CDR3 protein is CASSVGENNEQFF. As DNA, the CDR3 is TGTGCCAGCAGCGTAGGAGAGAACAATGAGCAGTTCTTC.

CDR3 DNA sequence: TGTGCCAGCTCACTTCTGGGGGCCTCCTACAATGAGCAGTTCTTC. Protein: CASSLLGASYNEQFF. This chain connects TRBV18 to TRBJ2-1; D is perhaps TRBD1 (6 bases). Germline assignment: CDR1 KGHSH and CDR2 LQKENI. The V and J ends lost 4 bases and 0 bases respectively, with 10 bases between them. The CDR3 extends over 15 amino acids.

This chain joins TRBV6-2 or TRBV6-3 and TRBJ2-2, with D possibly matching TRBD2 (7 bases). V dropped 4 bases and J dropped 9 bases, with 9 bases sitting between them. Germline CDR1 reads MNHEY; CDR2 reads SVGEGT. The CDR3 has 12 residues. The CDR3 loop reads CASSSGGRELFF. The CDR3 DNA is TGTGCCAGCAGTTCGGGGGGCCGGGAGCTGTTTTTT.

This sequence joins TRBV9 and TRBJ1-6, with 7 bases matching TRBD1. Germline values: CDR1 SGDLS, CDR2 YYNGEE. The length of the CDR3 is 15 residues. Losses at the gene ends were 2 bases for V and 5 bases for J; bases not matched to a gene: 4. CDR3 coding DNA: TGTGCCAGCAGCGTCCGGGACAGACATAATTCACCCCTCCACTTT. This codes for CASSVRDRHNSPLHF.

J is TRBJ2-2 and V is TRBV5-1, with TRBD1 matching 10 bases. This CDR3 has 17 amino acids. V was pared by 4 bases and J by 7 bases, with 13 bases of the junction left unmatched. CDR1 is SGHRS, CDR2 YFSETQ, per germline. This chain's CDR3 is CASSPDPPGTGDGELFF. The CDR3 DNA sequence: TGCGCCAGCAGCCCTGATCCCCCCGGGACAGGGGACGGGGAGCTGTTTTTT.

In this sample, this clone turned up a few times. The chain employs TRBV19 and TRBJ1-1; a weak D match, TRBD1 (6 bases). Germline values: CDR1 LNHDA, CDR2 SQIVND (reference sequence). CDR3 length: 17 residues. The V end was cut by 3 bases, the J end by 6 bases, with 23 bases between. The CDR3 region is CASSIPIRDTMRAEAFF. The CDR3 DNA sequence: TGTGCCAGTAGTATCCCCATCCGGGACACGATGCGGGCTGAAGCTTTCTTT.

Written as DNA, the CDR3 is TGTGCCAGCAGTGAGGAACAGGGGGGGGGAGATACGCAGTATTTT. Amino acid sequence: CASSEEQGGGDTQYF. This chain uses TRBV6-1 with TRBJ2-3; TRBD1 is a possible D gene (8 bases). CDR3 length: 15 residues. Germline V gene sequence: CDR1 MNHNS, CDR2 SASEGT. V dropped 3 bases and J dropped 5 bases, with 15 bases sitting between them.

This clone was observed a single time. This CDR3 is CASSSGGAFEQYF. CDR3 bases: TGTGCCAGTAGTAGCGGGGGGGCATTTGAGCAGTACTTC. The V and J genes are TRBV19 and TRBJ2-7, with 9 bases aligning to TRBD2. The CDR3 is 13 residues long. Germline CDR1 reads LNHDA; CDR2 reads SQIVND (reference sequence). V lost 4 bases to trimming and J lost 7 bases; unmatched junction nucleotides: 5.

The V gene is TRBV12-3 or TRBV12-4, the J gene TRBJ2-1, with 8 bases that match TRBD1. This CDR3 region has 12 residues. V was clipped by 8 bases and J by 8 bases; unmatched bases: 5. CDR3 in amino acids: CASHRGYDEQFF. The CDR3, as DNA: TGTGCCAGCCACAGGGGGTACGATGAGCAGTTCTTC.

This chain links TRBV7-8 with TRBJ2-5; 7 bases align to TRBD1. This CDR3 region has 15 residues. The germline V gene has CDR1 SGHVS and CDR2 FQNEAQ. J lost 1 base, V lost 4 bases, and 6 bases had no gene match. The CDR3 DNA is TGTGCCAGCAGCTGGGGACAGAGAATCCAAGAGACCCAGTACTTC. It yields the protein CASSWGQRIQETQYF.

Only a few counts were recorded for this clone. The CDR3 region is CASSLGQTNTGELFF. CDR3 in DNA: TGTGCCAGCAGCTTAGGGCAGACGAACACCGGGGAGCTGTTTTTT. V and J are TRBV11-2 and TRBJ2-2; D remains ambiguous. Germline V lookup: CDR1 SGHAT, CDR2 FQNNGV. There are 15 residues in the CDR3. Between the trimmed V and J ends, which lost 1 base and 0 bases, there was a span of 6 bases.

This clone appeared a single time. The chain is built from TRBV4-1 and TRBJ2-1, with D maybe TRBD2 (7 bases). Deletions cut 1 base from V and 0 bases from J, with 10 bases between. The CDR3 runs to 16 residues. The germline gives CDR1 MGHRA, CDR2 YSYEKL. In DNA form, the CDR3 reads TGCGCCAGCAGCCAAGGCGGGGGCTACTCCTACAATGAGCAGTTCTTC. Protein product: CASSQGGGYSYNEQFF.

The V gene is TRBV10-1, the J gene TRBJ2-5; possible D gene TRBD1, 7 bases. Trimming removed 1 base at V and 1 base at J, with 13 bases between. CDR1 WNHNN and CDR2 SYGVQD come from the germline V gene (reference sequence). The CDR3 is 16 residues long. The DNA for the CDR3 is TGCGCCAGCAGTGAGTTAGCAGGGGGGAGCCAAGAGACCCAGTACTTC. Translation gives CASSELAGGSQETQYF.

DNA of the CDR3: TGTGCCAGCAGCCAAACAGCGAACACCGGGGAGCTGTTTTTT. It translates to CASSQTANTGELFF. This chain links TRBV3-1 (or the pseudogene TRBV3-2) with TRBJ2-2; D unclear. Germline values: CDR1 LGHDT, CDR2 YNNKEL (reference sequence). V lost 2 bases to trimming and J lost 0 bases, with 4 bases between them. The CDR3 totals 14 residues.

The chain is built from TRBV4-1 and TRBJ2-1; 14 bases match TRBD2. V shed 0 bases, J shed 10 bases, and the junction held 11 bases outside the gene matches. This CDR3 is built from 18 residues. Looked up from germline, CDR1 is MGHRA and CDR2 is YSYEKL. The CDR3 DNA reads TGCGCCAGCAGCCAAGAGGTCACCGGGACTAGCGGGGGAAACGAGCAGTTCTTC. Its protein is CASSQEVTGTSGGNEQFF.

The genes are TRBV11-2 and TRBJ1-2, with TRBD1 matching 9 bases. Per germline, CDR1 SGHAT and CDR2 FQNNGV. The V gene end was trimmed by 2 bases and the J gene end by 6 bases; junction bases not matched to a gene: 4. The CDR3 totals 14 residues. CDR3: CASSLNRGRDGYTF. In nucleotides, the CDR3 is TGTGCCAGCAGCTTAAACAGGGGGCGCGATGGCTACACCTTC.

The CDR3 DNA reads as TGTGCCAGCAGCCGATTGGGGGGGGCTGAAGCTTTCTTT. Translating it yields CASSRLGGAEAFF. The V and J genes are TRBV3-1 (or the pseudogene TRBV3-2) and TRBJ1-1; D may be TRBD1 (5 bases). The germline V gene encodes CDR1 LGHDT and CDR2 YNNKEL (reference sequence). Between the trimmed V and J ends, which lost 4 bases and 6 bases, there was a span of 12 bases. CDR3 length: 13 amino acids.

This rearrangement joins TRBV2 to TRBJ2-1, with 9 positions matching TRBD2. Germline CDR1 and CDR2: SNHLY and FYNNEI. This CDR3 region has 19 residues. The V segment lost 6 bases and the J segment 5 bases; nucleotides outside the gene matches: 20. CDR3 bases: TGTGCCAGCAGGTTTCCGGGACTAGCTGCGTTAAAGGGGGACAATGAGCAGTTCTTC. Amino acid sequence: CASRFPGLAALKGDNEQFF.

The rearrangement joins TRBV24-1 to TRBJ2-2, with a weak D call TRBD1 (6 bases). CDR1 is KGHDR and CDR2 is SFDVKD in the germline V gene. V lost 2 bases to trimming and J lost 2 bases, with 8 bases between them. This CDR3 is 15 amino acids long. CDR3 DNA sequence: TGTGCCACCAGTGATTCCGGGACAAACACCGGGGAGCTGTTTTTT. It encodes CATSDSGTNTGELFF.

The V and J genes are TRBV6-4 and TRBJ2-3; the match to TRBD1 covers 9 bases. The CDR3 length is 17 residues. The germline V gene has CDR1 MRHNA and CDR2 SNTAGT. V trimming: 0 bases; J trimming: 3 bases; junction bases outside the gene matches: 7. The CDR3 coding sequence is TGTGCCAGCAGTGACTCTTCTGGCGGGACAGGGACAGATACGCAGTATTTT. Translating gives CASSDSSGGTGTDTQYF.

This clone was picked up one time. V is TRBV28 and J is TRBJ2-7, with D maybe TRBD1 (6 bases). CDR1 is MDHEN and CDR2 is SYDVKM in the germline V gene. V dropped 5 bases and J dropped 3 bases, with 17 bases sitting between them. The CDR3 is made up of 15 amino acids. CDR3 sequence (DNA): TGTGCCAGCAGTCGCCCCGGGACAAAAGACTACGAGCAGTACTTC. Residues: CASSRPGTKDYEQYF.

This clone was counted a few times. The chain recombines TRBV5-5 with TRBJ2-2; D is perhaps TRBD2 (5 bases). This CDR3 contains 18 residues. The V end lost 2 bases, the J end lost 5 bases, and 22 bases lay between the germline ends. From germline, CDR1 is SGHKS and CDR2 YYEKEE (reference sequence). The CDR3 DNA reads as TGTGCCAGCAGCTTCGGTGTTTCGGCGGCACGGGAAACCGGGGAGCTGTTTTTT. Its translation is CASSFGVSAARETGELFF. The full variable domain, rest sourced from reference TRBV5-5 and TRBJ2-2, is DAGVTQSPTHLIKTRGQQVTLRCSPISGHKSVSWYQQVLGQGPQFIFQYYEKEERGRGNFPDRFSARQFPNYSSELNVNALLLGDSALYLCASSFGVSAARETGELFFGEGSRLTVL.

This clone has a single count. The chain couples TRBV6-1 to TRBJ2-7; TRBD2 aligns across 8 bases. Germline V gives CDR1 MNHNS, CDR2 SASEGT. After removal of 6 bases from V and 7 bases from J, the junction contained 20 bases not matched to a gene. The CDR3 is made up of 17 amino acids. The CDR3 loop is CASRETPHGGGGGEQYF. CDR3 in DNA: TGTGCCAGCAGAGAAACGCCCCATGGCGGGGGCGGGGGGGAGCAGTACTTC.

The rearrangement uses TRBV9 and TRBJ2-7; D might be TRBD1 (5 bases). V gave up 3 bases and J gave up 5 bases, with 21 bases separating them. This CDR3 has 16 amino acids. Germline V gene data show CDR1 as SGDLS and CDR2 as YYNGEE. The CDR3: CASSGGGSRESDEQYF. The CDR3 region has the DNA TGTGCCAGCAGCGGCGGCGGATCCAGGGAATCCGACGAGCAGTACTTC.

The chain combines TRBV3-1 (or the pseudogene TRBV3-2) with TRBJ2-2; no firm D call. The germline V gene encodes CDR1 LGHDT and CDR2 YNNKEL (reference sequence). This CDR3 is 14 amino acids long. The V end lost 2 bases, the J end lost 1 base, and 5 bases lay between the germline ends. CDR3 region: CASSQQENTGELFF. The DNA of the CDR3 is TGTGCCAGCAGCCAACAGGAGAACACCGGGGAGCTGTTTTTT.

The V call is TRBV9, the J call TRBJ2-1, with D perhaps matching TRBD2 (6 bases). Germline V CDR1 and CDR2: SGDLS, YYNGEE. The CDR3 contains 15 residues. The ends were cut back, 0 bases at V and 9 bases at J, with 16 bases in the middle. In DNA, the CDR3 is TGTGCCAGCAGCGTAGTCGGCGGGGTCGGGGGTGAGCAGTTCTTC. Its translation: CASSVVGGVGGEQFF. The full variable domain, in which reference TRBV9 and TRBJ2-1 provide the parts outside the CDR3, is DSGVTQTPKHLITATGQRVTLRCSPRSGDLSVYWYQQSLDQGLQFLIQYYNGEERAKGNILERFSAQQFPDLHSELNLSSLELGDSALYFCASSVVGGVGGEQFFGPGTRLTVL.

The chain uses TRBV7-9 and TRBJ1-1; TRBD1 matches at 8 bases. Germline CDR1 is SEHNR and CDR2 is FQNEAQ (reference sequence). Trimming cost V 2 bases and J 6 bases; bases outside gene matches: 5. This CDR3 is 14 amino acids long. The DNA for the CDR3 is TGTGCCAGCAGCTTAACAGGGGGGGCATCTGAAGCTTTCTTT. It specifies CASSLTGGASEAFF.

This chain joins TRBV6-6 and TRBJ2-7; 8 bases align to TRBD2. Trimming took 5 bases from V and 3 from J; bases not matched to a gene: 6. The CDR3 length is 14 residues. Germline CDR1 is MNHNY and CDR2 is SVGAGI (reference sequence). This chain's CDR3 is CASSPTGGLYEQYF. The CDR3 nucleotides read TGTGCCAGCAGTCCAACGGGAGGGCTCTACGAGCAGTACTTC.